A selection of T cell receptor beta chains follows, all from one sample in a study of T cells after yellow fever vaccination. TCRdb used MiXCR to reprocess the 5' RACE reads, holding one entry per CDR3 protein. The repertoire holds 300,000 to 400,000 distinct CDR3 sequences, approximately 4% seen once, with roughly 26% in the top ten. The sequencing here drew on PBMCs, taken 5 days after the yellow fever booster vaccination. These receptors originate from a man between 18 and 35 years old who received the YFV17D yellow fever vaccine. Each CDR3 is given with its conserved first and last residue. Each record gives: V gene, D gene, J gene, clone size, CDR3 protein, CDR3 DNA. D genes are given only for firm matches. Size tells how often a clone was seen (once, few, many) or the class of an expanded clone, and some rows leave it out.

V: TRBV11-2; D: TRBD1; J: TRBJ1-1; size: .; CDR3: CASSLGEGGGTEAFF; DNA: TGTGCCAGCAGCTTAGGGGAAGGGGGCGGCACTGAAGCTTTCTTT
V: TRBV3-1; D: TRBD2; J: TRBJ2-5; size: .; CDR3: CASSHSLLAGTYQETQYF; DNA: TGTGCCAGCAGCCACAGCCTCCTAGCGGGGACGTATCAAGAGACCCAGTACTTC
V: TRBV7-3; D: .; J: TRBJ2-3; size: many; CDR3: CASSLSIRRGDTQYF; DNA: TGTGCCAGCAGCTTATCCATCCGCCGCGGAGATACGCAGTATTTT
V: TRBV2; D: TRBD1; J: TRBJ1-1; size: few; CDR3: CASNGQGGAFF; DNA: TGTGCCAGCAATGGACAGGGAGGGGCTTTCTTT
V: TRBV6-5; D: .; J: TRBJ2-3; size: many; CDR3: CASTKRGGTQYF; DNA: TGTGCCAGCACCAAGAGGGGTGGTACGCAGTATTTT
V: TRBV19; D: .; J: TRBJ2-5; size: .; CDR3: CASSKGVGETQYF; DNA: TGTGCCAGTAGTAAGGGGGTCGGGGAGACCCAGTACTTC
V: TRBV27; D: .; J: TRBJ1-5; size: few; CDR3: CASSLYSLNQPQHF; DNA: TGTGCCAGCAGTTTATACAGCCTCAATCAGCCCCAGCATTTT
V: TRBV4-3; D: TRBD2; J: TRBJ2-1; size: .; CDR3: CASSQGGLAGNEQFF; DNA: TGCGCCAGCAGCCAAGGGGGGCTAGCGGGGAATGAGCAGTTCTTC
V: TRBV5-6; D: .; J: TRBJ2-4; size: .; CDR3: CASSLGGGIENIQYF; DNA: TGTGCCAGCAGCTTGGGGGGGGGCATTGAAAACATTCAGTACTTC
V: TRBV4-3; D: .; J: TRBJ2-7; size: few; CDR3: CASSQGWGTYEEQYF; DNA: TGCGCCAGCAGCCAAGGGTGGGGTACCTACGAAGAGCAGTACTTC